The entry that follows covers one T cell receptor (beta chain) sequence. What it recognizes is unknown. This entry belongs to a study of tumor-infiltrating lymphocytes in primary liver carcinoma. Study as a whole: Staged T1-T3 N0M0, the tumors had sizes that ranged from 4.2 to 10 cm across. Study-level findings and limits: With p = 0.039, the top-250-clone fraction in tumors significantly exceeded that in blood.

CDR1 is MNHEY and CDR2 is SVGEGT in the germline V gene. The CDR3 sequence is 14 residues long. A primer in the constant region served to generate TCR beta cDNA from roughly 520 ng of total RNA. Slightly modified ARM-PCR, run as three nested multiplex PCR rounds, produced the TCR beta libraries. Amplification in the first two PCR rounds was performed using TRBV1-TRBV30 forward primers and a C-beta reverse primer for 9 to 11 cycles each. Each CDR3 protein is one row after TCRdb ran MiXCR on the multiplex PCR reads. The repertoire holds around 79,000 distinct CDR3 sequences, with approximately 70% as singletons. Scientists recovered RNA and DNA together from roughly 20-30 mg of unsorted bulk tissue. The patients presented with primary liver carcinoma, which was managed through surgical resection.

The chain uses TRBV6-2 or TRBV6-3 and TRBJ2-7; TRBD1 matches at 7 bases. Sequences were obtained from tumor-adjacent normal liver tissue. The sequence was obtained from a man between 35 and 55 years old with primary liver carcinoma and hepatitis B virus infection. The CDR3 spells CVSSPQGVADEQYF. The CDR3 DNA reads TGTGTGAGCTCGCCTCAGGGGGTTGCGGACGAGCAGTACTTC.